This T cell receptor beta chain was sequenced for a study of cytomegalovirus exposure and HLA in healthy donors (dated by TCRdb to about 2017). At the level of the whole study: According to an earlier analysis of a few hundred of the donors, about 190 million T cells yielded 120 million or so unique TCR beta sequences and 276 Gb of sequence data. Class I and class II HLA loci were covered by the typing at four-digit resolution. In an earlier analysis of roughly 580 of the donors, high-throughput TCR beta sequencing was used to judge whether each TCR beta V gene segment behaved as functional or pseudogenic. Besides the first cohort of about 730 subjects, a separate validation cohort made up of over 95 different subjects was used. Roughly 300 gigabases of sequencing data and some 85 million unique TCR sequences were included in an early release covering several hundred HLA-typed donors. A later genetic analysis used genome-wide SNP genotypes for 398 of the 666 donors, treating that subset as a discovery cohort. High-throughput TCR immunosequencing, statistical association of individual TCRs with disease status, and machine learning were combined to predict cytomegalovirus infection status. All discovery cohort repertoires had been generated using a single sequencing platform. Roughly 5 DR-DQ haplotypes were handled as single units for association and clustering, since linkage in the cohort was strong. The study used immunosequencing to profile the T cell repertoires of 666 subjects and linked those repertoires to cytomegalovirus serostatus. Donor age, sex, ethnicity and CMV serostatus were compiled alongside the repertoire data. The genetic ancestry cluster associated with self-reported Caucasian donors included approximately 85% of the 398 genotyped donors. A later analysis re-examined previously published TCR beta repertoires from over 500 donors and added high-resolution HLA genotyping to investigate patterns of TCR occurrence. Across approximately 400 genotyped donors of the cohort, an average of approximately 240,000 unique TCR beta nucleotide sequences per donor were sequenced, and about a sixth of those sequences were non-productive. The number of donors typed differed by locus, with about 629-640 for A, B, C, DRB1 and DQB1, 522 for DQA1, 600 to 610 for DPA1, and 400 to 490 for DPB1. The study aimed to test whether cataloging public T cell receptors could reveal signatures of past pathogen exposure. In the later analysis, no new phenotypic data were used to find candidate immune exposures; instead, reliance was placed on TCR beta sequences and their occurrence across donors.

The cohort comprised 666 healthy bone marrow donors. At the time of sampling, all cohort members were nominally healthy, though unrecorded immune exposures were likely present. The donor was CMV seropositive and belonged to the group of 250 to 350 seropositive cohort members. A peripheral blood sample was provided by each donor, and peripheral blood mononuclear cells were used for TCR beta sequencing. Genomic DNA was extracted from the blood cell samples with the Qiagen DNeasy Blood Extraction Kit. The CDR3 measures 19 amino acids from cysteine to phenylalanine. Kept here is only the CDR3 DNA, which spans 57 bases and is read in frame from base 1. CDR1 MRHNA and CDR2 SNTAGT are derived from the germline V gene. Here V drops 4 bases and J drops 2 bases, and the junction holds 14 bases not matched to any gene. Regarding this clone: The antigen this receptor binds is unknown. The sample holds no much larger clone one base away, and base qualities are not on file.

Results and caveats for the whole study, not just this receptor: A cluster of highly shared sequence variants was judged likely to be a technical artifact of the sequencing pipeline. A later analysis found that TCR association rates varied across HLA loci, with DRB1 alleles showing the most associated TCRs and HLA-C alleles the fewest. Sequencing depth was assumed to be roughly uniform across donors in the presence/absence analyses, though that assumption may not hold. Some IMGT-functional V segments, including TRBV6-2 and TRBV6-3, could not be told apart with the 87-base-pair reads, so those segments were excluded. Correlated functional status among segregating V segments might be attributable to linkage disequilibrium, but an unknown experimental factor could not be ruled out. In an earlier analysis of 587 of the donors, most TCR beta V segments appeared in productive rearrangements about 87% or about 30% of the time, broadly matching IMGT annotations. Specific HLA alleles were associated with over 15,000 TCR beta sequences at a false discovery rate of 0.05 in a later analysis. A few of the identified cytomegalovirus-associated TCR beta chains were confirmed in vitro to be specific for cytomegalovirus antigens. Most CMV-associated TCR beta chains appeared to be HLA-restricted in a later analysis, and the HLA associations seemed to be driven largely by CMV exposure. In a later genetic analysis, a missense DCLRE1C variant was associated with V-gene and J-gene trimming of TCR beta chains, and the association was replicated in an independent cohort. Most TCR sequences were observed very rarely across donors, whereas some public TCRs were present in many individuals. In a later analysis, HLA-associated TCR beta chains showed more clonal expansion and lower generation probabilities than non-associated chains that were equally common. It was suggested by the authors that the approach could potentially be generalized to other disease states and immunological phenotypes. The classifier was reported to diagnose cytomegalovirus status with high specificity and sensitivity in both the original and validation cohorts. In a later genetic analysis, fewer N-insertions in productive TCRs were reported among donors in an Asian-associated ancestry cluster than the roughly 640-donor mean. For the cohort, immune exposure information was limited to CMV serostatus. A later analysis reported that several top co-occurrence clusters appeared linked to parvovirus B19, influenza, CMV and Epstein-Barr virus. The cohort was sequenced for TCR beta chains only, and without alpha or paired-chain data the features that could be detected were limited. A further reported finding was that TCR beta sequences accurately predicted the HLA-A and HLA-B alleles for most subjects in the first cohort. When HLA alleles, especially DR and DQ, strongly co-occurred, attributing TCR associations to individual alleles was difficult. The earlier analysis of some 540 of the donors excluded some 15 rarely observed V segments, including chromosome 9 orphons, because counts were too low. HLA typing was unavailable for some donors at each locus, so association tests used only the typed subset. The study listed 150 to 200 TCR beta chains as associated with cytomegalovirus.

Receptor libraries were prepared by the immunoSEQ multiplex PCR assay. For the multiplex PCR, a mixture combining 60 forward primers for TCR Vbeta segments and 13 reverse primers for TCR Jbeta segments was used. Amplification of the CDR3 region of rearranged TCR beta genes was performed with a multiplex PCR assay on genomic DNA. The Illumina HiSeq System was used to sequence the amplified TCR beta libraries as 87-base-pair reads. Under the source paper's analysis protocol: A later analysis counted 65 million to 90 million unique TCR beta chains across the 500 to 850 repertoires, and 9.5 million to 11 million of these chains were shared by at least two donors. Raw reads were error-corrected and collapsed into unique sequences by a nearest-neighbor algorithm in which closely related sequences were merged to remove PCR and sequencing errors. V, D and J gene segments were assigned by aligning CDR3 sequences to IMGT reference sequences. For a sequence to be retained, a match of at least six nucleotides was required to both a V gene segment and a J gene segment. Rearrangements were called productive when the CDR3 lacked stop codons and stayed in frame with V and J; all others were non-productive. Following IMGT convention, CDR3 was defined as the stretch from the second conserved V-encoded cysteine up to the conserved J-encoded phenylalanine. The earlier analysis of approximately 500 of the donors excluded sequences that lacked an unambiguous match to a single V gene segment. In an earlier analysis of 450 to 750 of the donors, a V segment was called functional when productive rearrangements were above 56.7%, and segregating when the standard deviation between donors exceeded 5%. A statistical classification framework was developed to diagnose cytomegalovirus status using the catalog of TCR beta chain sequences. In a later analysis, TCR nucleotide sequences were compared against IMGT/GENE-DB human TR gene sequences so that V and J genes could be assigned. The TCRdist pipeline was used in a later analysis to assign CDR3 sequences and most-parsimonious VDJ recombination scenarios. In a later analysis, each TCR beta chain was defined by its CDR3 amino acid sequence together with its V-gene family, and reads without a unique V-gene family were excluded. To address suspected cross-contamination and a sequencing artifact, a later analysis removed approximately 600 highly shared, low-generation-probability nucleotide sequences. In a later analysis, a clonal expansion index was calculated for each public chain from normalized within-repertoire ranks of inferred template counts. In a later analysis, generation probabilities were computed with a VDJ recombination model fitted to out-of-frame rearrangements, and the resulting probabilities were checked against IGoR. In a later analysis, TCR-TCR, TCR-HLA and TCR-CMV co-occurrence was scored with hypergeometric tests, and a repertoire-size bias correction was applied to TCR pairs. False discovery rates were estimated in a later analysis by permuting HLA or CMV assignments 20 times. In a later analysis, co-occurring TCRs were grouped with DBSCAN, and TCRdist sequence similarity was added when clustering was performed within HLA-allele-positive subsets. Repertoires with fewer than 30,000 or more than 120,000 public chains, plus five repertoires with anomalous nucleotide sharing, were excluded from co-occurrence clustering. Imported from immuneACCESS, the table was reduced by TCRdb to in-frame sequences with V and J called. These copies leave out some clones; in studies compared against another copy, an unresolved V gene accounts for under half, and the cause of the remainder is not known. V, J and clone size are taken as reported in that table, and D and trimming were inferred from the DNA itself. This sample lists around 180,000 clones; approximately 81% were detected once. Of the sample, around 2.2% falls within the top ten clones.

The sequence links TRBV6-4 to TRBJ2-3, and 11 junction bases match TRBD2. The clonotype was recovered from a woman aged 18-29 years in good health and CMV-seropositive. Sequencing was performed on PBMCs. CDR3 region: CASSGYSGGALKNTDTQYF. The sequence in DNA is TGTGCCAGCAGTGGTTATAGCGGGGGGGCCCTCAAGAACACAGATACGCAGTATTTT.